The next 16 T cell receptor beta chains were all read from a single sample in a study of blood T cell repertoires in COVID-19. The protocol was immunoSEQ multiplex PCR, while the TCRdb copy is restricted to in-frame clones and leaves out a portion. Altogether 43,000 or so clones are present, about 89% being singletons, with the ten largest covering about 17%. The specimen was peripheral blood. The receptors originated from a man aged 55 to 69 with active or convalescent COVID-19.

This clone was counted a few times. One junction end does not reproduce the germline sequence, and a read error may be involved. The chain employs TRBV10-1 and TRBJ2-3; TRBD2 is a possible D gene (7 bases). Per the germline V gene, CDR1 is WNHNN and CDR2 is SYGVQD (reference sequence). The length of the CDR3 is 13 residues. The CDR3 region is CASSESPGGPTSF. CDR3 DNA sequence: TGCGCCAGCAGTGAGTCGCCGGGGGGCCCTACGTCCTTT.

The V call is TRBV19, the J call TRBJ1-1, with 7 nucleotides matching TRBD1. V shed 9 bases and J 11 bases; nucleotides not matched to a gene: 15. The CDR3 length is 13 residues. The germline gives CDR1 LNHDA, CDR2 SQIVND (reference sequence). The CDR3 region is CASRDRVSSNAFF. The CDR3 DNA reads as TGTGCCAGCAGAGACAGGGTATCAAGTAACGCTTTCTTT.

V is TRBV5-4 and J is TRBJ2-7; D might be TRBD1 (6 bases). V was cut by 2 bases and J by 8 bases, with 8 bases left in between. CDR3 size: 11 residues. Per the germline V gene, CDR1 is SGHNT and CDR2 is YYREEE (reference sequence). The CDR3 DNA reads TGTGCCAGCAGCTTCAGGGGCCAGCAGTACTTC. Translated: CASSFRGQQYF. The full variable domain, rest sourced from reference TRBV5-4 and TRBJ2-7, is ETGVTQSPTHLIKTRGQQVTLRCSSQSGHNTVSWYQQALGQGPQFIFQYYREEENGRGNFPPRFSGLQFPNYSSELNVNALELDDSALYLCASSFRGQQYFGPGTRLTVT.

CDR3 bases: TGCGCCAGCAGCCCTCTCGTGGGGGGTAATGAGCAGTTCTTC. It codes for CASSPLVGGNEQFF. The chain links TRBV5-1 to TRBJ2-1, with D maybe TRBD2 (6 bases). The V end was cut by 4 bases, the J end by 7 bases, with 15 bases between. In germline, CDR1 is SGHRS, CDR2 YFSETQ. This CDR3 spans 14 amino acids.

The chain joins TRBV6-1 to TRBJ2-7, with 10 bases matching TRBD1. CDR1 is MNHNS and CDR2 is SASEGT in the germline V gene. The V gene end was trimmed by 1 base and the J gene end by 7 bases; junction bases not matched to a gene: 7. CDR3 length equals 15 residues. For the CDR3, the DNA is TGTGCCAGCAGTGAAGTGGGACAGGGGACGGGGGAGCAGTACTTC. The encoded protein is CASSEVGQGTGEQYF.

The chain carries TRBV7-8 and TRBJ1-1, with TRBD1 identical over 8 bases. CDR1 and CDR2 (germline): SGHVS, FQNEAQ. Trimming took 5 bases from V and 7 from J; bases not matched to a gene: 12. This CDR3 has 15 residues. The CDR3 is CASSSQGAGGFEAFF. DNA of the CDR3: TGTGCCAGCAGCAGCCAGGGGGCGGGCGGGTTTGAAGCTTTCTTT. The variable domain in full, with the rest retrieved from reference TRBV7-8 and TRBJ1-1, is GAGVSQSPRYKVAKRGQDVALRCDPISGHVSLFWYQQALGQGPEFLTYFQNEAQLDKSGLPSDRFFAERPEGSVSTLKIQRTQQEDSAVYLCASSSQGAGGFEAFFGQGTRLTVV.

This chain uses TRBV2 with TRBJ1-3; 9 bases map to TRBD1. Trimming removed 4 bases from V and 4 bases from J; junction bases left unmatched: 5. CDR3 length: 15 residues. The germline gives CDR1 SNHLY, CDR2 FYNNEI. This chain's CDR3 is CASSARTGVGNTIYF. The CDR3 DNA is TGTGCCAGCAGTGCTCGGACAGGGGTAGGAAACACCATATATTTT.

This clone was detected only a few times. The J gene is TRBJ1-1, the V gene TRBV6-5, with 8 nucleotides matching TRBD1. Germline CDR1 and CDR2: MNHEY and SVGAGI. The CDR3 is 14 residues long. With 4 bases clipped from V and 6 bases from J, the junction kept 7 bases outside the gene matches. CDR3 amino acids: CASSWTGKVAEAFF. In nucleotides, the CDR3 is TGTGCCAGCAGTTGGACAGGGAAAGTCGCTGAAGCTTTCTTT.

The genes are TRBV11-2 and TRBJ1-3, with D possibly matching TRBD1 (5 bases). The CDR3 runs 15 residues. In germline, CDR1 is SGHAT, CDR2 FQNNGV. V was cut by 1 base and J by 2 bases, with 9 bases left in between. CDR3 protein: CASSLGGGTGNTIYF. The CDR3 bases are TGTGCCAGCAGCTTAGGCGGGGGAACTGGAAACACCATATATTTT.

This clone was seen once. The chain has TRBV7-8 and TRBJ1-1; TRBD1 is a possible D gene (6 bases). V gave up 5 bases and J gave up 3 bases, with 16 bases separating them. This CDR3 is 15 amino acids long. Looked up from germline, CDR1 is SGHVS and CDR2 is FQNEAQ. The CDR3 nucleotides are TGTGCCAGCAGCGTAGAGACAGGTTGGTACACTGAAGCTTTCTTT. Translating gives CASSVETGWYTEAFF.

This clone has only one observation. The J gene is TRBJ2-7, the V gene TRBV5-6; D is perhaps TRBD1 (5 bases). The ends were cut back, 2 bases at V and 0 bases at J, with 9 bases in the middle. The V gene's germline CDR1 is SGHDT and CDR2 YYEEEE. CDR3 length: 14 residues. DNA for the CDR3: TGTGCCAGCAGCTTTGGGGCGAGCTCCTACGAGCAGTACTTC. Protein product: CASSFGASSYEQYF. Based on the CDR3 plus reference TRBV5-6 and TRBJ2-7, the full variable domain is DAGVTQSPTHLIKTRGQQVTLRCSPKSGHDTVSWYQQALGQGPQFIFQYYEEEERQRGNFPDRFSGHQFPNYSSELNVNALLLGDSALYLCASSFGASSYEQYFGPGTRLTVT.

V gene TRBV20-1 combines with J gene TRBJ1-1, with D uncertain. V was shortened by 0 bases and J by 5 bases, with 4 bases between the two germline ends. Germline values: CDR1 DFQATT, CDR2 SNEGSKA (reference sequence). This CDR3 is 11 amino acids long. The CDR3 sequence: CSARDTTEAFF. The CDR3, as DNA: TGCAGTGCTAGAGACACTACTGAAGCTTTCTTT.

This clone was detected once. CDR3 loop: CASSVATQGVNEQFF. CDR3 sequence (DNA): TGTGCCAGCAGCGTAGCAACCCAGGGGGTCAATGAGCAGTTCTTC. This rearrangement joins TRBV9 to TRBJ2-1; 7 bases match TRBD1. CDR1 and CDR2 (germline): SGDLS, YYNGEE. J gave up 6 bases and V 0 bases, and 6 bases lay outside the gene matches. The CDR3 is 15 amino acids.

The V gene is TRBV28, the J gene TRBJ1-2; the D is unclear. V gave up 5 bases and J gave up 8 bases, with 12 bases separating them. CDR3 length equals 12 residues. The germline CDR1 and CDR2 sequences are MDHEN and SYDVKM. The CDR3 DNA follows: TGTGCCAGCAGTCTAGAACTTAGGGGCTACACCTTC. This translates into CASSLELRGYTF.

This clone was observed at least ten times. The chain couples TRBV10-3 to TRBJ1-3; 9 bases match TRBD1. With 10 bases clipped from V and 2 bases from J, the junction kept 6 bases outside the gene matches. Looked up from germline, CDR1 is ENHRY and CDR2 is SYGVKD. This CDR3 comprises 14 residues. CDR3 DNA sequence: TGTGCCACCGCGGACAGGGGAGCTGGAAACACCATATATTTT. Protein product: CATADRGAGNTIYF.

The chain joins TRBV29-1 to TRBJ1-1, with D unresolved. The germline V and J ends were trimmed by 5 bases and 4 bases, with 14 bases remaining between them. This CDR3 has 13 amino acids. Looked up from germline, CDR1 is SQVTM and CDR2 is ANQGSEA. Here the CDR3 reads CSVQTRLSTEAFF. CDR3 coding DNA: TGCAGCGTTCAAACGAGGTTGAGCACTGAAGCTTTCTTT.